Following are 3 T cell receptor beta chains from one sample sequenced in a study of cytomegalovirus exposure and HLA in healthy donors. PCR amplification relied on 60 Vbeta primers (plus 13 Jbeta primers). TCRdb's copy holds only in-frame clones and misses some; the assay was immunoSEQ multiplex PCR. The sample data list tens of thousands of clones. Sequenced input: PBMCs. The receptor source for this set is a man aged 35 to 55 in good health and CMV-seronegative.

The rearrangement uses TRBV5-1 and TRBJ2-1; 14 bases line up with TRBD2. The CDR3 consists of 17 residues. Germline lookup yields CDR1 SGHRS and CDR2 YFSETQ. V lost 3 bases to trimming and J lost 8 bases; unmatched junction nucleotides: 10. Written as DNA, the CDR3 is TGCGCCAGCAGCTCGCAGACTAGCGGGGGGGCCTGGCATGAGCAGTTCTTC. This translates into CASSSQTSGGAWHEQFF.

The rearrangement uses TRBV29-1 and TRBJ2-7; tentatively, D is TRBD1 (5 bases). The CDR3 contains 11 residues. V gave up 4 bases and J gave up 5 bases, with 9 bases separating them. CDR1 is SQVTM, CDR2 ANQGSEA, per germline. The CDR3 DNA reads as TGCAGCGTTGGGCCAGGGCACGAGCAGTACTTC. Its translation: CSVGPGHEQYF.

This chain links TRBV9 with TRBJ2-7, with TRBD1 matching over 12 bases. CDR1 SGDLS and CDR2 YYNGEE come from the germline V gene. The ends lost 0 bases at V and 5 bases at J; junction bases unmatched: 3. There are 15 residues in the CDR3. The DNA of the CDR3 is TGTGCCAGCAGCGTAGAAGGGACAGGGGGCGACGAGCAGTACTTC. This codes for CASSVEGTGGDEQYF.